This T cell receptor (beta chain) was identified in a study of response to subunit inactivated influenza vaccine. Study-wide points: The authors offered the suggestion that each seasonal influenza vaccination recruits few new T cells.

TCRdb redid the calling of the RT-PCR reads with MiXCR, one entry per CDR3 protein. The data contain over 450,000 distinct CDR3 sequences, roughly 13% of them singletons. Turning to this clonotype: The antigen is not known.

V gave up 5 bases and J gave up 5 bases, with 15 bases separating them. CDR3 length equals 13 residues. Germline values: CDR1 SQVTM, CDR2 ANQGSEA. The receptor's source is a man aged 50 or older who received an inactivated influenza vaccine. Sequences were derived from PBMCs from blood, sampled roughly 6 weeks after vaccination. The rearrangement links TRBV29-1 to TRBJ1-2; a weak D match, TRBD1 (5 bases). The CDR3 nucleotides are TGCAGCGTTCGGGGGGTATTAGGTTATGGCTACACCTTC. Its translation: CSVRGVLGYGYTF.